The 19 T cell receptor beta chains below all came from one sample that was sequenced in a study of T cell responses to AZD1222 COVID-19 vaccine. Profiling relied on immunoSEQ multiplex PCR, and the TCRdb table lists in-frame clones only, not all of them. There are some 150,000 clones in the sample; approximately 92% occur only once, and approximately 3.8% lies in the top ten. Sequenced material: peripheral blood, taken 28 days after the second AZD1222 dose. Receptors were obtained from an adult who received the AZD1222 COVID-19 vaccine.

The V gene is TRBV5-1, the J gene TRBJ1-2; TRBD1 matches at 10 bases. This CDR3 is 17 amino acids long. Losses at the gene ends were 3 bases for V and 2 bases for J; bases not matched to a gene: 10. Germline lookup yields CDR1 SGHRS and CDR2 YFSETQ. The CDR3 reads CASSWGSPGQGNYGYTF. The CDR3 region has the DNA TGCGCCAGCAGCTGGGGGTCCCCGGGACAGGGGAACTATGGCTACACCTTC. The complete variable domain, with remaining parts taken from reference TRBV5-1 and TRBJ1-2, reads KAGVTQTPRYLIKTRGQQVTLSCSPISGHRSVSWYQQTPGQGLQFLFEYFSETQRNKGNFPGRFSGRQFSNSRSEMNVSTLELGDSALYLCASSWGSPGQGNYGYTFGSGTRLTVV.

The chain combines TRBV14 with TRBJ1-3; D is uncertain. CDR3 length: 15 residues. CDR1 is SGHDN and CDR2 is FVKESK in the germline V gene. The V gene lost 0 bases and the J gene lost 2 bases, with 8 bases spanning the gap. The CDR3 loop reads CASSQDFSPGNTIYF. For the CDR3, the DNA is TGTGCCAGCAGCCAAGATTTCAGTCCTGGAAACACCATATATTTT. Filled out from reference TRBV14 and TRBJ1-3, the complete variable domain reads EAGVTQFPSHSVIEKGQTVTLRCDPISGHDNLYWYRRVMGKEIKFLLHFVKESKQDESGMPNNRFLAERTGGTYSTLKVQPAELEDSGVYFCASSQDFSPGNTIYFGEGSWLTVV.

CDR3 loop: CATGGGKRDTQYF. The DNA for the CDR3 is TGTGCCACGGGGGGCGGGAAGAGAGATACGCAGTATTTT. The rearrangement uses TRBV12-3 or TRBV12-4 and TRBJ2-3, with a tentative D call TRBD2 (7 bases). This CDR3 has 13 amino acids. V gave up 10 bases and J gave up 5 bases, with 16 bases separating them.

CDR3 DNA sequence: TGCGCCAGCAGCGATGGACAGGGCGTGAGTTCACCCCTCCACTTT. It translates to CASSDGQGVSSPLHF. The chain recombines TRBV5-1 with TRBJ1-6; 8 bases line up with TRBD1. V trimming: 4 bases; J trimming: 9 bases; junction bases outside the gene matches: 9. The CDR3 totals 15 residues. Per germline, CDR1 SGHRS and CDR2 YFSETQ.

A few counts support this clone. The gene calls are TRBV2 and TRBJ2-7; TRBD1 agrees at 8 bases. After removal of 6 bases from V and 2 bases from J, the junction contained 6 bases not matched to a gene. Germline V gene lookup returns CDR1 SNHLY and CDR2 FYNNEI. The CDR3 contains 14 residues. The CDR3 bases are TGTGCCAGCAGAATCGGGACAGGTGCCTACGAGCAGTACTTC. It is translated as CASRIGTGAYEQYF.

Here the CDR3 DNA reads TGTGCCAGTACGGGTTCTACAGGGAACATGAACACTGAAGCTTTCTTT. Residues: CASTGSTGNMNTEAFF. The V and J genes are TRBV19 and TRBJ1-1; possible D gene TRBD1, 6 bases. Trimming stripped 7 bases from V and 0 bases from J, with 18 bases between. The CDR3 length is 16 residues. The germline gives CDR1 LNHDA, CDR2 SQIVND (reference sequence).

The V gene is TRBV5-1, the J gene TRBJ1-1; TRBD1 matches 8 bases. This CDR3 comprises 13 residues. The ends lost 1 base at V and 7 bases at J; junction bases unmatched: 3. In germline, CDR1 is SGHRS, CDR2 YFSETQ. CDR3 coding DNA: TGCGCCAGCAGCTTGTATACAGGGGGTGAAGCTTTCTTT. Translation gives CASSLYTGGEAFF.

V and J are TRBV11-2 and TRBJ1-2; weak D call: TRBD1 (5 bases). This CDR3 contains 13 residues. CDR1 and CDR2 from the germline V gene are SGHAT and FQNNGV. V lost 1 base and J 7 bases, leaving 10 bases between the germline ends. CDR3 residues: CASSLARAGGYTF. The CDR3 DNA reads TGTGCCAGCAGCTTAGCCAGGGCTGGTGGCTACACCTTC. Complete variable domain (other parts from reference TRBV11-2 and TRBJ1-2): EAGVAQSPRYKIIEKRQSVAFWCNPISGHATLYWYQQILGQGPKLLIQFQNNGVVDDSQLPKDRFSAERLKGVDSTLKIQPAKLEDSAVYLCASSLARAGGYTFGSGTRLTVV.

The chain carries TRBV28 and TRBJ2-7, with D tentatively TRBD1 (5 bases). V was cut by 6 bases and J by 1 base, with 13 bases left in between. The CDR3 extends over 14 amino acids. Per germline, CDR1 MDHEN and CDR2 SYDVKM. The CDR3 here is CASRLQDGSYEQYF. CDR3 coding DNA: TGTGCCAGCAGATTACAGGACGGATCCTACGAGCAGTACTTC.

Comments on this clone: Other nucleotide sequences from this sample produce the same CDR3. The rearrangement uses TRBV18 and TRBJ1-2; D not resolved. The CDR3 sequence is 13 residues long. V was shortened by 2 bases and J by 2 bases, with 6 bases between the two germline ends. CDR1 and CDR2 from the germline V gene are KGHSH and LQKENI. The CDR3 DNA sequence: TGTGCCAGCTCACCAGATGGAAACTATGGCTACACCTTC. Amino acid sequence: CASSPDGNYGYTF.

This chain links TRBV4-1 with TRBJ2-1; TRBD2 might be the D (6 bases). Looked up from germline, CDR1 is MGHRA and CDR2 is YSYEKL. Trimming shortened V by 0 bases and J by 0 bases, and 9 bases separated the two germline ends. The CDR3 consists of 16 residues. The CDR3, as DNA: TGCGCCAGCAGCCAAGATGTCGGGAGCTCCTACAATGAGCAGTTCTTC. It encodes CASSQDVGSSYNEQFF.

This chain connects TRBV9 to TRBJ1-3; D unclear. The length of the CDR3 is 14 residues. V dropped 1 base and J dropped 0 bases, with 5 bases sitting between them. Per germline, CDR1 SGDLS and CDR2 YYNGEE. CDR3 loop: CASSVSSSGNTIYF. CDR3 DNA sequence: TGTGCCAGCAGCGTATCGAGCTCTGGAAACACCATATATTTT.

The CDR3 is CASSFLGTPNYGYTF. For the CDR3, the DNA is TGTGCCAGCAGTTTTCTCGGGACACCTAACTATGGCTACACCTTC. This rearrangement joins TRBV27 to TRBJ1-2; maybe TRBD1 (6 bases). The CDR3 is 15 amino acids. V dropped 3 bases and J dropped 0 bases, with 11 bases sitting between them. Germline CDR1 is MNHEY and CDR2 is SMNVEV (reference sequence).

With regard to this clone: At one end the junction does not follow the germline gene, possibly because of a read error. The chain recombines TRBV13 with TRBJ2-7, with TRBD1 matching over 8 bases. Germline CDR1 and CDR2: PRHDT and FYEKMQ (reference sequence). The CDR3 is 12 amino acids. CDR3 region: CASSLGRDRTHF. Here the CDR3 DNA reads TGTGCCAGCAGCTTAGGCCGGGACAGGACCCACTTC. Full variable domain (rest looked up from reference TRBV13 and TRBJ2-7): AAGVIQSPRHLIKEKRETATLKCYPIPRHDTVYWYQQGPGQDPQFLISFYEKMQSDKGSIPDRFSAQQFSDYHSELNMSSLELGDSALYFCASSLGRDRTHFGPGTRLTVT.

This clone was seen just once. The chain is built from TRBV19 and TRBJ2-3, with no clear D. The V gene lost 5 bases and the J gene lost 4 bases, with 13 bases spanning the gap. CDR1 and CDR2 (germline): LNHDA, SQIVND (reference sequence). The CDR3 has 14 residues. CDR3 loop: CASSLGGRSDTQYF. The CDR3 nucleotides read TGTGCCAGTAGTCTGGGCGGCAGGTCAGATACGCAGTATTTT.

The rearrangement joins TRBV18 to TRBJ2-3; no firm D call. The germline V gene has CDR1 KGHSH and CDR2 LQKENI. The V end was cut by 6 bases, the J end by 1 base, with 2 bases between. The CDR3 runs 11 residues. The CDR3 coding sequence is TGTGCCAGCTCTCGCACAGATACGCAGTATTTT. Its protein product is CASSRTDTQYF.

The J gene is TRBJ2-7, the V gene TRBV6-5; D possibly corresponds to TRBD1 (5 bases). CDR1 and CDR2 from the germline V gene are MNHEY and SVGAGI. This CDR3 spans 13 amino acids. Trimming pared 7 bases from V and 2 bases from J, leaving 12 bases between. This CDR3 reads CASIKTATYEQYF. CDR3 coding DNA: TGTGCCAGCATCAAGACAGCAACCTACGAGCAGTACTTC.

J is TRBJ2-7 and V is TRBV7-8; 7 bases match TRBD1. This CDR3 comprises 13 residues. Germline V lookup: CDR1 SGHVS, CDR2 FQNEAQ. Trimming took 5 bases from V and 3 from J; bases not matched to a gene: 4. This CDR3 reads CASSRQGIYEQYF. CDR3 nucleotide sequence: TGTGCCAGCAGCAGACAGGGCATCTACGAGCAGTACTTC.

The chain combines TRBV5-1 with TRBJ1-6; no reliable D call. This CDR3 is built from 16 residues. From germline, CDR1 is SGHRS and CDR2 YFSETQ. Trimming shortened V by 0 bases and J by 9 bases, and 16 bases separated the two germline ends. The chain's CDR3 is CASSLVGPGLRSPLHF. CDR3 DNA sequence: TGCGCCAGCAGCTTGGTAGGACCGGGGTTGCGTTCACCCCTCCACTTT.